The rows below give T cell receptor beta chains drawn from one sample of a study of cytomegalovirus exposure and HLA in healthy donors. TCRdb keeps only in-frame clones here, not all; method: immunoSEQ multiplex PCR. The sample lists 190,000 or so clones, 82% occurring once. The source material was PBMCs. The receptors were gathered from a boy younger than 10 in good health and CMV-seronegative. The CDR3 runs from the conserved cysteine through the conserved F or W. The D gene is left open where the match is weak. Clone size appears in some rows only: once, few, many, or a class for an expanded clone.

V gene,D gene,clone size,J gene,CDR3 protein,CDR3 DNA
TRBV9,.,.,TRBJ2-5,CASSPEGGIGETQYF,TGTGCCAGCAGCCCCGAGGGGGGGATAGGAGAGACCCAGTACTTC
TRBV10-3,.,.,TRBJ1-2,CAISVGDYGYTF,TGTGCCATCAGTGTCGGGGACTATGGCTACACCTTC
TRBV27,TRBD2,.,TRBJ2-3,CASSLSGLAGVTDTQYF,TGTGCCAGCAGTTTATCAGGACTAGCGGGGGTCACAGATACGCAGTATTTT
TRBV29-1,.,.,TRBJ1-1,CSVVRTMNTEAFF,TGCAGCGTTGTCCGAACTATGAACACTGAAGCTTTCTTT
TRBV12-5,.,.,TRBJ1-2,CASLSPDRAGYGYTF,TGTGCTAGCCTGAGCCCAGATAGGGCGGGCTATGGCTACACCTTC
TRBV4-2,TRBD2,.,TRBJ2-2,CASSQALAGGPGELFF,TGTGCCAGCAGCCAGGCCCTAGCGGGGGGGCCCGGGGAGCTGTTTTTT
TRBV7-2,TRBD2,.,TRBJ2-3,CASSPGLGGTDTQYF,TGTGCCAGCAGCCCAGGACTAGGAGGGACAGATACGCAGTATTTT
TRBV25-1,.,.,TRBJ1-3,CASSEVIGRSSGNTIYF,TGTGCCAGCAGTGAAGTTATTGGCCGGAGCTCTGGAAACACCATATATTTT
TRBV7-9,TRBD1,.,TRBJ1-4,CASSPGTGGRSKLFF,TGTGCCAGCAGCCCAGGGACAGGGGGTCGGAGTAAACTGTTTTTT
TRBV5-4,.,few,TRBJ1-1,CASSLVHRGYIAEAFF,TGTGCCAGCAGCTTGGTCCACAGAGGGTATATCGCTGAAGCTTTCTTT
TRBV2,.,.,TRBJ2-3,CASTPSARSGTQYF,TGTGCCAGCACCCCTAGCGCCCGGTCGGGTACGCAGTATTTT
TRBV6-5,TRBD2,.,TRBJ2-5,CASSYILAGEETQYF,TGTGCCAGCAGTTACATACTAGCGGGGGAAGAGACCCAGTACTTC
TRBV6-1,TRBD1,.,TRBJ1-1,CASRVRDRMNTEAFF,TGTGCCAGCAGGGTCCGGGACAGGATGAACACTGAAGCTTTCTTT
TRBV9,TRBD2,.,TRBJ2-5,CASRSSVAGEETQYF,TGTGCCAGCAGGTCTTCCGTAGCGGGGGAAGAGACCCAGTACTTC
TRBV19,TRBD1,.,TRBJ1-6,CASKPGQGGPTSSYNSPLHF,TGTGCCAGCAAACCGGGACAGGGTGGCCCCACAAGCTCCTATAATTCACCCCTCCACTTT
TRBV30,TRBD1,.,TRBJ1-5,CAWATGTSQPQHF,TGTGCCTGGGCGACAGGGACGAGTCAGCCCCAGCATTTT
TRBV7-2,TRBD1,.,TRBJ2-7,CASSTQGAEGYEQYF,TGTGCCAGCAGCACACAGGGGGCCGAGGGGTACGAGCAGTACTTC
TRBV19,.,.,TRBJ2-3,CASSIRGGTDTQYF,TGTGCCAGTAGTATCAGGGGAGGCACAGATACGCAGTATTTT
TRBV6-1,.,.,TRBJ2-6,CASRRSGANVLTF,TGTGCCAGCCGTAGATCTGGGGCCAACGTCCTGACTTTC
TRBV2,.,.,TRBJ2-2,CASRGPTGWGTGDTGELFF,TGTGCCAGCAGAGGCCCGACAGGCTGGGGAACTGGGGACACCGGGGAGCTGTTTTTT
TRBV9,TRBD2,.,TRBJ2-3,CASSVGETSVGTQYF,TGTGCCAGCAGCGTAGGGGAGACTAGCGTCGGTACGCAGTATTTT
TRBV2,TRBD2,.,TRBJ2-4,CASSGGTSGALAKNIQYF,TGTGCCAGCAGTGGGGGGACTAGCGGGGCGTTAGCCAAAAACATTCAGTACTTC
TRBV7-2,TRBD1,.,TRBJ1-6,CASSLEQGQNSPLHF,TGTGCCAGCAGCTTAGAACAGGGGCAAAATTCACCCCTCCACTTT
TRBV4-1,TRBD2,.,TRBJ2-3,CASSHRGGRPSTDTQYF,TGCGCCAGCAGCCATCGCGGGGGGCGCCCCTCTACAGATACGCAGTATTTT
TRBV5-1,.,.,TRBJ2-7,CASGSSSGAYEQYF,TGCGCCAGCGGGTCTAGCTCGGGAGCCTACGAGCAGTACTTC
TRBV9,TRBD1,.,TRBJ2-1,CASSVGTVSYNEQFF,TGTGCCAGCAGCGTTGGGACAGTCTCCTACAATGAGCAGTTCTTC
TRBV6-6,.,few,TRBJ2-4,CASSSRPGPSNIQYF,TGTGCCAGCAGCTCCCGGCCAGGGCCCTCAAACATTCAGTACTTC
TRBV7-2,.,.,TRBJ1-5,CASSLRDGNQPQHF,TGTGCCAGCAGCCTGCGGGACGGCAATCAGCCCCAGCATTTT
TRBV7-2,TRBD1,.,TRBJ1-5,CASSFYRTGVSDQPQHF,TGTGCCAGCAGCTTCTACAGGACAGGGGTATCGGACCAGCCCCAGCATTTT
TRBV18,.,.,TRBJ1-2,CASSRAGLPNYGYTF,TGTGCCAGCTCACGGGCAGGTTTACCTAACTATGGCTACACCTTC
TRBV6-5,.,.,TRBJ1-3,CASSYSPRGRNTIYF,TGTGCCAGCAGTTACTCGCCTCGTGGGCGAAACACCATATATTTT
TRBV30,.,.,TRBJ1-2,CAWTPKQGYGYTF,TGTGCCTGGACCCCGAAACAGGGCTATGGCTACACCTTC
TRBV6-1,.,.,TRBJ1-5,CASSENLGYNSNQPQHF,TGTGCCAGCAGTGAAAATTTGGGCTATAATAGCAATCAGCCCCAGCATTTT
TRBV6-5,TRBD1,.,TRBJ1-1,CASSAGQKYTEAFF,TGTGCCAGCAGTGCGGGACAGAAGTACACTGAAGCTTTCTTT
TRBV19,TRBD2,.,TRBJ2-3,CASSKGLAGGFSDTQYF,TGTGCCAGTAGTAAGGGACTAGCGGGGGGGTTTTCAGATACGCAGTATTTT
TRBV6-1,.,once,TRBJ2-2,CASTWAGMLAGELFF,TGTGCCAGCACCTGGGCCGGTATGTTGGCCGGGGAGCTGTTTTTT